This entry lists 4 T cell receptor beta chains sequenced from one sample in a study of tumor-infiltrating lymphocytes in primary liver carcinoma. Synthesis of TCR beta cDNA was carried out from approximately 0.55 ug total RNA with a constant-region primer. Three nested multiplex PCR rounds, a slightly modified ARM-PCR, produced the libraries for TCR beta. The first two PCR rounds used TRBV1-TRBV30 primers with a Cbeta primer, 10 cycles each. TCRdb re-analysed the multiplex PCR reads in MiXCR, keeping a single row per CDR3 protein. The profile shows 320,000 or so distinct CDR3 sequences, 55% to 65% of them singletons. Germline DNA was extracted too, while blood RNA derived from unsorted whole blood. The material sequenced was peripheral blood. Receptor source: a man aged 35-49 years with primary liver carcinoma and hepatitis B virus infection.

The chain uses TRBV6-5 and TRBJ1-5; D call uncertain. The CDR3 contains 12 residues. The germline V gene encodes CDR1 MNHEY and CDR2 SVGAGI. V shed 7 bases and J shed 6 bases, with 10 bases lying between them. The CDR3 region has the DNA TGTGCCAGCAAGAGTGGGATTCAGCCCCAGCATTTT. Its protein product is CASKSGIQPQHF.

This clonotype has only a few counts. The chain combines TRBV28 with TRBJ1-2; D unclear. The germline V gene encodes CDR1 MDHEN and CDR2 SYDVKM. This CDR3 is built from 11 residues. With 11 bases removed from V and 7 bases from J, the gap between germline ends came to 14 bases. This CDR3 reads CASGEAFGYTF. The DNA for the CDR3 is TGTGCCTCCGGGGAGGCCTTTGGCTACACCTTC.

This clonotype has at least ten counts. This sequence joins TRBV5-4 and TRBJ2-3; D may be TRBD1 (5 bases). Germline V gene data show CDR1 as SGHNT and CDR2 as YYREEE (reference sequence). V was cut by 6 bases and J by 1 base, with 9 bases left in between. This CDR3 region has 13 residues. The CDR3 is CASMGQGTDTQYF. In DNA, the CDR3 is TGTGCCAGCATGGGGCAGGGCACAGATACGCAGTATTTT.

A note on this clonotype: A single base separates this from a much larger clone, so it may be a read error. The chain has TRBV29-1 and TRBJ2-7, with TRBD2 identical over 7 bases. CDR1 SQVTM and CDR2 ANQGSEA come from the germline V gene. The CDR3 consists of 11 residues. CDR3 DNA sequence: TGCGGCGTCGCTAGCGGTCTGGAGCAGTACTTC. Protein product: CGVASGLEQYF.